The 5 T cell receptor beta chains listed next were all sequenced from one sample in a study of shared clonotypes between healthy human individuals. Sequenced by immunoSEQ multiplex PCR; TCRdb stores in-frame clones only, minus some. The data hold 1.6 million or so clones, with about 96% observed a single time. Sequenced material: naive CD4+ T cells sorted from blood. The subset: CD45RA+ positively selected. The source of these receptors is a man younger than 40 in good health.

The chain carries TRBV29-1 and TRBJ2-3; TRBD2 matches 13 bases. The CDR3 runs to 15 residues. Trimming removed 6 bases from V and 2 bases from J; junction bases left unmatched: 5. The germline V gene encodes CDR1 SQVTM and CDR2 ANQGSEA. The CDR3 region has the DNA TGCAGCGTGAACGGACTAGCGGGAGTCACAGATACGCAGTATTTT. Its translation: CSVNGLAGVTDTQYF.

The rearrangement links TRBV10-1 to TRBJ2-3; tentatively, D is TRBD2 (5 bases). Germline-derived CDR1 and CDR2 are WNHNN and SYGVQD (reference sequence). This CDR3 comprises 15 residues. V was cut by 0 bases and J by 6 bases, with 13 bases left in between. The CDR3 protein is CASSESSSNTDTQYF. CDR3 DNA sequence: TGCGCCAGCAGTGAGTCGTCTAGCAATACGGATACGCAGTATTTT.

This chain uses TRBV2 with TRBJ2-3; D tentatively fits TRBD1 or TRBD2 (5 bases each). The CDR3 covers 15 residues. V lost 10 bases to trimming and J lost 3 bases, with 20 bases between them. Germline V gives CDR1 SNHLY, CDR2 FYNNEI. CDR3 amino acids: CAIPDGALRTDTQYF. In DNA, the CDR3 is TGTGCCATCCCGGACGGGGCGTTGCGGACAGATACGCAGTATTTT.

This chain connects TRBV2 to TRBJ2-7, with a tentative D call TRBD2 (6 bases). Trimming pared 7 bases from V and 6 bases from J, leaving 16 bases between. Germline V lookup: CDR1 SNHLY, CDR2 FYNNEI. This CDR3 contains 13 residues. This CDR3 reads CASTLEGGREQYF. In DNA, the CDR3 is TGTGCCAGCACACTGGAGGGTGGACGCGAGCAGTACTTC.

The chain links TRBV5-1 to TRBJ2-7; 10 bases are a match to TRBD2. Trimming cost V 4 bases and J 4 bases; bases outside gene matches: 11. CDR1 and CDR2 (germline): SGHRS, YFSETQ. CDR3 length equals 16 residues. This CDR3 is CASSQSLAGVQYEQYF. CDR3 sequence (DNA): TGCGCCAGCAGCCAGAGCCTAGCGGGAGTTCAATACGAGCAGTACTTC.